This is a list of T cell receptor beta chains from one sample in a study of blood T cell repertoires in COVID-19. Assay: immunoSEQ multiplex PCR; the TCRdb copy retains only in-frame clones and omits some. The table has more than 200,000 clones, 80% to 90% seen once. Material: peripheral blood. The source is a man in his forties with acute or convalescent COVID-19. Each CDR3 is given with its conserved first and last residue. Fields, in order: CDR3 DNA, CDR3 protein, clone size, D gene, V gene, J gene. D genes are given only for firm matches. Clone size is not always given. Where it is, it says once, few, many or a class for expanded clones.

TGTGCCATCAGTGAGTTAAAGCCAACAACTAATGAAAAACTGTTTTTT,CAISELKPTTNEKLFF,-,-,TRBV10-3,TRBJ1-4
TGCGCCAGCAGCCTGGACAGGGGGCGGGAAAAACTGTTTTTT,CASSLDRGREKLFF,-,TRBD1,TRBV5-1,TRBJ1-4
TGTGCCAGCAGCCAAGAAGCGGGACTAGCATCCGACGAGCAGTACTTC,CASSQEAGLASDEQYF,-,TRBD2,TRBV4-2,TRBJ2-7
TGTGCCAGCAGTTTCCTACAGGGGACGCCGCTGGAGCAGTACTTC,CASSFLQGTPLEQYF,-,TRBD1,TRBV27,TRBJ2-7
TGTGCCAGCTCACCATTACAGGGAGAGAACTATGGCTACACCTTC,CASSPLQGENYGYTF,-,-,TRBV18,TRBJ1-2
TGCGCCAGCAGCTGGTCACAGGGATCGTTATATGGCTACACCTTC,CASSWSQGSLYGYTF,-,-,TRBV5-1,TRBJ1-2
TGCGCCAGCAGCCAAGGGCTAGCGGGGGGAATCTTCAATGAGCAGTTCTTC,CASSQGLAGGIFNEQFF,-,TRBD2,TRBV4-1,TRBJ2-1
TGTGCCAGCAGTTTTGGCCCCTCCTACGAGCAGTACTTC,CASSFGPSYEQYF,few,-,TRBV28,TRBJ2-7
TGTGCCAGTAAAGGGACAGGGAGCGGGGAGCTGTTTTTT,CASKGTGSGELFF,few,TRBD1,TRBV19,TRBJ2-2
TGTGCCAGGGGGACAGGGGGCTTGTACGAGCAGTACTTC,CARGTGGLYEQYF,-,TRBD1,TRBV6-5,TRBJ2-7
TGTGCCAGCAGTTCGGGACAGAACACCGGGGAGCTGTTTTTT,CASSSGQNTGELFF,-,-,TRBV28,TRBJ2-2
TGCGCCAGCAGCTTGGGTTACAGGGGAGCCCAAGAGACCCAGTACTTC,CASSLGYRGAQETQYF,-,TRBD1,TRBV5-1,TRBJ2-5
TGTGCCAGCAGCCCATACGAAGCGGGTGGAGGATATGAGCAGTTCTTC,CASSPYEAGGGYEQFF,-,-,TRBV11-2,TRBJ2-1
TGCGCCAGCAGTTCCGCAACAGGGAGCTCCTACAATGAGCAGTTCTTC,CASSSATGSSYNEQFF,-,-,TRBV5-1,TRBJ2-1
TGTGCCAGCAGTTACTCGACCGCCAGGGCGGTTGGCTACACCTTC,CASSYSTARAVGYTF,-,-,TRBV6-5,TRBJ1-2
TGTGCCAGCAGCTTAGTTAGCTACCCCAATCAGCCCCAGCATTTT,CASSLVSYPNQPQHF,-,-,TRBV5-6,TRBJ1-5
TGTGCCAGTAGTATTGCGGGGTATCGCAATCAGCCCCAGCATTTT,CASSIAGYRNQPQHF,once,-,TRBV19,TRBJ1-5
TGTGCCAGCAGCCCGCAGCCCTCCCTAGCGTATGAGCAGTTCTTC,CASSPQPSLAYEQFF,-,-,TRBV27,TRBJ2-1
TGCGCCAGCAGCCAGGAACAGGGGTATGCGGGAAACACCATATATTTT,CASSQEQGYAGNTIYF,-,TRBD1,TRBV4-3,TRBJ1-3
TGTGCCAGCAATGATCGGGAGCGCGCATCCAATGAGCAGTTCTTC,CASNDRERASNEQFF,-,-,TRBV27,TRBJ2-1
TGTGCCAGCAGCCAATGGGCAGGGGTTCGCGACTATGGCTACACCTTC,CASSQWAGVRDYGYTF,-,-,TRBV16,TRBJ1-2
TGCAGCGTTTCGGACAGAGAGGATTCACCCCTCCACTTT,CSVSDREDSPLHF,few,-,TRBV29-1,TRBJ1-6
TGTGCCTCCCAAGGGACGGGACAGAGCACTGAAGCTTTCTTT,CASQGTGQSTEAFF,-,TRBD1,TRBV10-3,TRBJ1-1
TGTGCCAGCAGTTACCTGGGGACAGGGCGGCACTATGGCTACACCTTC,CASSYLGTGRHYGYTF,-,TRBD1,TRBV6-5,TRBJ1-2
TGTGCCAGCTCGACGACTCGGGACAGCCTCGTCGAGCAGTACTTC,CASSTTRDSLVEQYF,-,TRBD1,TRBV18,TRBJ2-7
TGTGCCAGTCGTATCCGGGAGGTAACTAACTATGGCTACACCTTC,CASRIREVTNYGYTF,-,-,TRBV19,TRBJ1-2
TGTGCCAGCAGCTTAGGAGAAACTGAAGCTTTCTTT,CASSLGETEAFF,-,-,TRBV7-9,TRBJ1-1
TGTGCCACCAGGAAGCCCCAGGGTAACACTGAAGCTTTCTTT,CATRKPQGNTEAFF,-,-,TRBV15,TRBJ1-1
TGTGCCAGCAGCTCCACAATTTTTACAGCGGGGATGTACGAGCAGTACTTC,CASSSTIFTAGMYEQYF,-,TRBD2,TRBV27,TRBJ2-7
TGTGCCAGCAGTAGGGGACAGTATGACACTGAAGCTTTCTTT,CASSRGQYDTEAFF,-,TRBD1,TRBV7-2,TRBJ1-1
TGTGCCAGCAGTGAGAGGACTAGCAATGAGCAGTTCTTC,CASSERTSNEQFF,-,TRBD2,TRBV6-4,TRBJ2-1
TGTGCCAGCAGTGGCTTGGACAGGAGTAATCAGCCCCAGCATTTT,CASSGLDRSNQPQHF,-,TRBD1,TRBV2,TRBJ1-5
TGTGCCAGTACCCGGACAGGGACTGACACTGAAGCTTTCTTT,CASTRTGTDTEAFF,-,TRBD1,TRBV19,TRBJ1-1
TGTGCCAGTAGCCCAAGTGGGACAGGGTGGTTCTACACCTTC,CASSPSGTGWFYTF,once,TRBD1,TRBV19,TRBJ1-2
TGTGCCAGCAGCTTTACAGGGGGCGAGACCTATAATTCACCCCTCCACTTT,CASSFTGGETYNSPLHF,-,TRBD1,TRBV11-2,TRBJ1-6
TGTGCCAGCAGTCCAGACCTGACTAGGGACGAGCAGTTCTTC,CASSPDLTRDEQFF,-,-,TRBV6-4,TRBJ2-1
TGCGCCAGCAGCCATTTTGACAGGGGGCGGCTGGGGACAGATACGCAGTATTTT,CASSHFDRGRLGTDTQYF,once,TRBD1,TRBV5-1,TRBJ2-3
TGTGCCAGCAGGCGACACTCCGCATACCAAGAGACCCAGTACTTC,CASRRHSAYQETQYF,-,-,TRBV27,TRBJ2-5
TGTGCCAGCAGCAGAACAGGGGGCCTCTCTGGAAACACCATATATTTT,CASSRTGGLSGNTIYF,-,TRBD1,TRBV7-8,TRBJ1-3
TGCGCCAGCAGTTGGGGGCCCGCAACTAATGAAAAACTGTTTTTT,CASSWGPATNEKLFF,once,-,TRBV4-1,TRBJ1-4
TGCGCCAGCAGCCCCCCTAGCGGGGTAGCCAAAAACATTCAGTACTTC,CASSPPSGVAKNIQYF,-,TRBD2,TRBV5-1,TRBJ2-4
TGTGCCAGCAGCTCAGGACTCAAAAACATTCAGTACTTC,CASSSGLKNIQYF,-,-,TRBV7-9,TRBJ2-4
TGTGCCAGCAGTTTGGACGGCGGGATGGGCCTTCTGACCCAGTACTTC,CASSLDGGMGLLTQYF,-,-,TRBV27,TRBJ2-5
TGTGCCAGCAGCGTAGGGACATCAGGAGAGACCCAGTACTTC,CASSVGTSGETQYF,-,-,TRBV5-8,TRBJ2-5
TGCGCCAGCAGTGAGTTTAAGAACACTGAAGCTTTCTTT,CASSEFKNTEAFF,-,-,TRBV10-2,TRBJ1-1
TGTGCCAGCAGTTCCGGTTTGCCCTACGAGCAGTACTTC,CASSSGLPYEQYF,-,-,TRBV28,TRBJ2-7
TGTGCCAGTAGCTCGTACGACAGGGGTGAGGAGACCCAGTACTTC,CASSSYDRGEETQYF,few,TRBD1,TRBV19,TRBJ2-5
TGCAGCGTTTATAAGCGGGAGGGATACAATGAGCAGTTCTTC,CSVYKREGYNEQFF,-,TRBD2,TRBV29-1,TRBJ2-1
TGTGCCAGCAGTGAATTGGGCGGTAGCGCGACAGATACGCAGTATTTT,CASSELGGSATDTQYF,-,-,TRBV6-1,TRBJ2-3
TGCGCCAGCAGCAATGTCCCTACACGGGATGGCTACACCTTC,CASSNVPTRDGYTF,few,-,TRBV5-1,TRBJ1-2
TGTGCCAGCTCACCAACTCGGGGGGGAAACACCATATATTTT,CASSPTRGGNTIYF,-,-,TRBV18,TRBJ1-3
TGTGCCAGTAGGTTGCGGGGGACTCCCCTCAATGAGCAGTTCTTC,CASRLRGTPLNEQFF,-,TRBD2,TRBV19,TRBJ2-1
TGTGCCAGTAACTATCCGGGGAGCTCCTACGAGCAGTACTTC,CASNYPGSSYEQYF,-,-,TRBV28,TRBJ2-7
TGTGCCAGCAGCTCAGCCTCCACAGGGCTGGCTAGCGGGAGTCCCCATAAAGATACGCAGTATTTT,CASSSASTGLASGSPHKDTQYF,-,TRBD2,TRBV6-6,TRBJ2-3
TGTGCCAGCAGTTGGGACAGGGGCGGCACAGATACGCAGTATTTT,CASSWDRGGTDTQYF,-,TRBD1,TRBV27,TRBJ2-3
TGTGCCAGCAGTCACGGGACCTACGAGCAGTACTTC,CASSHGTYEQYF,-,-,TRBV27,TRBJ2-7
TGCGCCAGCAGCCTAAATCCCAGTGGAGTTCAGCCCCAGCATTTT,CASSLNPSGVQPQHF,-,-,TRBV4-1,TRBJ1-5
TGCGCCAGCAGCTTGGCGGGAGGACGCAATGAGCAGTTCTTC,CASSLAGGRNEQFF,-,TRBD2,TRBV5-1,TRBJ2-1
TGTGCCAGCAGCTTAGTAAAAGTTAGTGGGGCCAACGTCCTGACTTTC,CASSLVKVSGANVLTF,-,-,TRBV7-9,TRBJ2-6
TGTGCCAGCAGTTCTCCAGGAGGGGGACAGGGATACTACGAGCAGTACTTC,CASSSPGGGQGYYEQYF,-,TRBD1,TRBV28,TRBJ2-7